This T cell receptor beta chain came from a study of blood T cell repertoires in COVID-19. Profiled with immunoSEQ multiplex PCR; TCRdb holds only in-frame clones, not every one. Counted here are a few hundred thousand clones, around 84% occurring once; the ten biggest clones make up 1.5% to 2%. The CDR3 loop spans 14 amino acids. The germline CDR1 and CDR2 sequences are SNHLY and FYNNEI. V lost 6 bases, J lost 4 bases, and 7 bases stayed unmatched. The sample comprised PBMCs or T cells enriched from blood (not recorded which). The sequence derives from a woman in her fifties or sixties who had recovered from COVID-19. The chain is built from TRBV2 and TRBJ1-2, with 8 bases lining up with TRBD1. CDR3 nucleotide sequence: TGTGCCAGCAGACGACAGGGGAGTCCCTATGGCTACACCTTC. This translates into CASRRQGSPYGYTF.